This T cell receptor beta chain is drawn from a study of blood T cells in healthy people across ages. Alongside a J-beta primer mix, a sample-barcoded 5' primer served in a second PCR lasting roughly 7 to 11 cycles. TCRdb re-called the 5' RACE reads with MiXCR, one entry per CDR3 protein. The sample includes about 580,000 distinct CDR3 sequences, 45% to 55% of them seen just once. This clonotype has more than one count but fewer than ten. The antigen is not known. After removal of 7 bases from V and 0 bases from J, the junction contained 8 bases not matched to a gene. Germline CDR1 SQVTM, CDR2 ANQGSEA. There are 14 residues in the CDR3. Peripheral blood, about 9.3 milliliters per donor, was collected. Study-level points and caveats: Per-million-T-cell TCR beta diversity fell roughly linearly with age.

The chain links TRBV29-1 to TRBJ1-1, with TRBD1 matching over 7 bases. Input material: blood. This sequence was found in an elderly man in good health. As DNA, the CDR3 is TGCAGCGCCGGACCGGGACAGATGAACACTGAAGCTTTCTTT. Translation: CSAGPGQMNTEAFF.